This T cell receptor (beta chain) was documented in a study of vaccination and CD4 T cells after COVID-19. As for time point: late sampling 161 to 241 days after vaccination in a few convalescent patients. Treatment noted: approximately nine-day PBMC culture with coronavirus spike peptide pools or control peptides (ViraFEST assay). As for this clonotype: As yet, its antigen is unknown.

Study-level points and caveats: Spike mono-reactivity was evident in 304 of the 307 vaccine-specific clones derived from convalescent patients.

An Oncomine TCR Beta short-read assay was used to sequence the DNA from cultured CD4+ T cells. In TCRdb, the PCR reads were re-called with MiXCR into one record per CDR3 protein. The data show around 19,000 distinct CDR3 sequences, with less than 35% seen just once and roughly 2.5% held by the top ten. This TCR was recovered from a human donor who had recovered from COVID-19. Sequencing was performed on CD4+ T cells from blood, cultured in vitro, taken about 7 months after SARS-CoV-2 vaccination.

CDR3 amino acids: CAISDYSTYEQYF. The CDR3 DNA sequence: TGTGCCATCAGTGATTACTCCACCTACGAGCAGTACTTC. The gene calls are TRBV10-3 and TRBJ2-7; D gene ambiguous. V was clipped by 3 bases and J by 2 bases, with 8 bases between them. Germline CDR1 and CDR2: ENHRY and SYGVKD. The CDR3 sequence is 13 residues long.